The 32 T cell receptor beta chains below come from one sample, sequenced in a study of T cells in Graves' hyperthyroidism and ophthalmopathy. Template material for amplifying TCR beta CDR3 regions consisted of RNA transcripts. The HTBI set primed first-round TCR CDR3 RT-PCR. TCRdb redid the calling of the multiplex PCR reads with MiXCR, one entry per CDR3 protein. The sample lists about 200,000 distinct CDR3 sequences; roughly 18% were seen once. The specimen was blood. These receptors originate from a man aged 50-60 years with Graves' hyperthyroidism.

The chain combines TRBV6-2 or TRBV6-3 with TRBJ2-3; no definite D call. Per the germline V gene, CDR1 is MNHEY and CDR2 is SVGEGT. The CDR3 contains 17 residues. V lost 0 bases and J 0 bases, leaving 13 bases between the germline ends. The CDR3 loop is CASSYSRSLPSTDTQYF. DNA of the CDR3: TGTGCCAGCAGTTACTCAAGGTCCTTACCTAGCACAGATACGCAGTATTTT.

In its sample, this clonotype was seen many times. V is TRBV12-3 or TRBV12-4 and J is TRBJ2-7; TRBD2 agrees at 9 bases. With 4 bases clipped from V and 7 bases from J, the junction kept 14 bases outside the gene matches. The CDR3 totals 16 residues. CDR3 region: CASSSPSAGGPKEQYF. In DNA, the CDR3 is TGTGCCAGCAGTTCCCCCTCAGCGGGAGGACCCAAAGAGCAGTACTTC.

This clonotype was observed many times. This chain links TRBV15 with TRBJ2-5; D might be TRBD2 (5 bases). V was shortened by 4 bases and J by 1 base, with 13 bases between the two germline ends. The CDR3 contains 15 residues. CDR1 is LNHNV and CDR2 is YYDKDF in the germline V gene (reference sequence). The CDR3 loop is CATSKPGSAQETQYF. CDR3 nucleotides: TGTGCCACCAGCAAACCGGGGTCGGCCCAAGAGACCCAGTACTTC.

The table lists this clonotype with a few counts. The rearrangement links TRBV20-1 to TRBJ2-1; weak D call: TRBD2 (6 bases). The germline CDR1 and CDR2 sequences are DFQATT and SNEGSKA (reference sequence). The CDR3 runs 12 residues. With 3 bases removed from V and 9 bases from J, the gap between germline ends came to 12 bases. The CDR3: CSARPGTSEQFF. CDR3 in DNA: TGCAGTGCTAGGCCCGGGACTTCTGAGCAGTTCTTC.

The chain employs TRBV12-3 or TRBV12-4 and TRBJ1-4; the D gene is possibly TRBD1 (5 bases). This CDR3 is built from 13 residues. V was shortened by 5 bases and J by 6 bases, with 10 bases between the two germline ends. For the CDR3, the DNA is TGTGCCAGCAGTACAGGAGTTTATGAAAAACTGTTTTTT. Protein product: CASSTGVYEKLFF.

As concerns this clonotype: A much bigger clone sits one base away, suggesting this may be a read error. This rearrangement joins TRBV5-8 to TRBJ2-1; D may correspond to TRBD1 or TRBD2 (5 bases each). Trimming removed 4 bases at V and 6 bases at J, with 17 bases between. The germline CDR1 and CDR2 sequences are SGHTS and YDEGEE. CDR3 size: 15 residues. CDR3 nucleotide sequence: TGTGCCAGCAGCCGGGGCTACCAGCGTGGCAATGAGCAGTTCTTC. Its translation is CASSRGYQRGNEQFF.

This clonotype was recorded many times. The chain carries TRBV2 and TRBJ2-7; D gene ambiguous. CDR1 is SNHLY, CDR2 FYNNEI, per germline. Trimming removed 8 bases from V and 4 bases from J, with 9 bases in between. The CDR3 totals 11 residues. DNA of the CDR3: TGTGCCAGCGATAAAGGGTACGAGCAGTACTTC. Protein sequence: CASDKGYEQYF. Complete variable domain (other parts from reference TRBV2 and TRBJ2-7): EPEVTQTPSHQVTQMGQEVILRCVPISNHLYFYWYRQILGQKVEFLVSFYNNEISEKSEIFDDQFSVERPDGSNFTLKIRSTKLEDSAMYFCASDKGYEQYFGPGTRLTVT.

CDR3 residues: CAWGEETQYF. The CDR3 nucleotides read TGTGCCTGGGGAGAAGAGACCCAGTACTTC. The rearrangement links TRBV30 to TRBJ2-5; no clear D. The V end was cut by 5 bases, the J end by 3 bases, with 4 bases between. The CDR3 covers 10 residues. Germline lookup yields CDR1 GTSNPN and CDR2 SVGIG (reference sequence).

This clonotype was detected many times. The chain joins TRBV2 to TRBJ1-1; tentative D call: TRBD1 (5 bases). V shed 8 bases and J shed 8 bases, with 9 bases lying between them. The V gene's germline CDR1 is SNHLY and CDR2 FYNNEI. The CDR3 length is 10 residues. The CDR3 sequence: CASFGAEAFF. The CDR3, as DNA: TGTGCCAGCTTTGGGGCAGAAGCTTTCTTT.

This clonotype was found many times. This sequence joins TRBV7-9 and TRBJ2-7; TRBD1 matches 9 bases. The V gene end was trimmed by 1 base and the J gene end by 1 base; junction bases not matched to a gene: 5. The germline CDR1 and CDR2 sequences are SEHNR and FQNEAQ (reference sequence). CDR3 size: 16 residues. The DNA of the CDR3 is TGTGCCAGCAGCTTAGGAAAAGGGACAGGGTCCTACGAGCAGTACTTC. This translates into CASSLGKGTGSYEQYF.

This chain joins TRBV7-9 and TRBJ2-3; a possible D gene is TRBD2 (5 bases). The CDR3 has 18 residues. The V end was cut by 0 bases, the J end by 0 bases, with 16 bases between. Per the germline V gene, CDR1 is SEHNR and CDR2 is FQNEAQ (reference sequence). The CDR3 DNA reads TGTGCCAGCAGCTTAGCCCGACTAACCGGGTCTAGCACAGATACGCAGTATTTT. Its translation: CASSLARLTGSSTDTQYF.

CDR3: CATSEGGQGAQPQHF. In DNA, the CDR3 is TGTGCCACCAGTGAGGGGGGACAGGGCGCTCAGCCCCAGCATTTT. The chain links TRBV24-1 to TRBJ1-5; 9 bases align to TRBD1. Germline CDR1 is KGHDR and CDR2 is SFDVKD. This CDR3 has 15 residues. The trim removed 4 bases at V and 6 bases at J, leaving 6 bases unmatched.

This clonotype was seen ten or more times. The genes are TRBV24-1 and TRBJ2-1; the D gene could be TRBD1 or TRBD2 (6 bases each). Trimming removed 1 base from V and 10 bases from J, with 13 bases in between. Germline V CDR1 and CDR2: KGHDR, SFDVKD. The CDR3 is 14 residues long. This chain's CDR3 is CATSDLGGRGEQFF. CDR3 coding DNA: TGTGCCACCAGTGATTTAGGGGGGCGTGGAGAGCAGTTCTTC.

J is TRBJ2-3 and V is TRBV11-2; no clear D gene. V lost 1 base to trimming and J lost 2 bases, with 4 bases between them. Germline CDR1 reads SGHAT; CDR2 reads FQNNGV. This CDR3 has 13 residues. CDR3 nucleotides: TGTGCCAGCAGCTTAGCCATCACAGATACGCAGTATTTT. Its protein product is CASSLAITDTQYF.

This clonotype is categorized as large (0.1 to 1%). The V call is TRBV20-1, the J call TRBJ2-2; 10 bases fit TRBD2. V lost 5 bases to trimming and J lost 5 bases; unmatched junction nucleotides: 5. Germline values: CDR1 DFQATT, CDR2 SNEGSKA (reference sequence). The CDR3 is 14 residues long. The CDR3 bases are TGCAGTGCTTTAGCGGGAGGAGGGACCGGGGAGCTGTTTTTT. It encodes CSALAGGGTGELFF.

This clonotype was recorded many times. The chain joins TRBV2 to TRBJ2-1; a weak D match, TRBD2 (6 bases). The germline CDR1 and CDR2 sequences are SNHLY and FYNNEI. The CDR3 sequence is 13 residues long. Trimming took 8 bases from V and 6 from J, leaving 14 bases between them. The CDR3 DNA reads TGTGCCAGCGCGCAGGGAGGTCCCAATGAGCAGTTCTTC. Residues: CASAQGGPNEQFF. The entire variable domain, with the rest obtained from reference TRBV2 and TRBJ2-1, is as follows: EPEVTQTPSHQVTQMGQEVILRCVPISNHLYFYWYRQILGQKVEFLVSFYNNEISEKSEIFDDQFSVERPDGSNFTLKIRSTKLEDSAMYFCASAQGGPNEQFFGPGTRLTVL.

On this clonotype itself: A much larger clone sits a single nucleotide away, making a read error possible. The chain carries TRBV7-3 and TRBJ2-5, with D possibly matching TRBD1 (5 bases). In germline, CDR1 is SGHTA, CDR2 FQGTGA. The CDR3 sequence is 14 residues long. The CDR3 sequence: CASSEALRVETRYF. DNA for the CDR3: TGTGCCAGCAGTGAAGCGCTCAGGGTAGAGACCCGGTACTTC.

V usage is TRBV4-1 and J usage is TRBJ2-5, with TRBD1 identical over 7 bases. This CDR3 comprises 16 residues. J gave up 2 bases and V 4 bases, and 10 bases lay outside the gene matches. Looked up from germline, CDR1 is MGHRA and CDR2 is YSYEKL. The DNA for the CDR3 is TGCGCCAGCAGCCGCTTAAACCGACAGGGACAAGAGACCCAGTACTTC. It yields the protein CASSRLNRQGQETQYF.

The chain employs TRBV15 and TRBJ1-5; D gene ambiguous. Trimming took off 1 base at V and 5 bases at J, with 12 bases between the two ends. Germline CDR1 is LNHNV and CDR2 is YYDKDF (reference sequence). The CDR3 is 15 amino acids. CDR3 nucleotide sequence: TGTGCCACCAGCAGAGTGGCGTGGGAGGATCAGCCCCAGCATTTT. It yields the protein CATSRVAWEDQPQHF.

The V call is TRBV7-9, the J call TRBJ1-2, with 7 bases matching TRBD1. V gave up 5 bases and J gave up 1 base; unmatched junction bases: 10. Germline loops: CDR1 SEHNR, CDR2 FQNEAQ (reference sequence). The CDR3 sequence is 16 residues long. CDR3 sequence: CASSPGQEDINYGYTF. In nucleotides, the CDR3 is TGTGCCAGCAGCCCCGGACAGGAGGATATTAACTATGGCTACACCTTC. The full variable domain, its missing parts supplied by reference TRBV7-9 and TRBJ1-2, is DTGVSQNPRHKITKRGQNVTFRCDPISEHNRLYWYRQTLGQGPEFLTYFQNEAQLEKSRLLSDRFSAERPKGSFSTLEIQRTEQGDSAMYLCASSPGQEDINYGYTFGSGTRLTVV.

This clonotype came up many times. The junction shows a germline mismatch at one end, possibly a read error. CDR3 loop: CSASRDTQYF. CDR3 nucleotide sequence: TGCAGTGCTAGCAGAGATACGCAGTATTTT. The genes are TRBV20-1 and TRBJ2-3; D not resolved. Germline-derived CDR1 and CDR2 are DFQATT and SNEGSKA (reference sequence). The CDR3 is 10 residues long.

This clonotype has a count of ten or more. V and J are TRBV11-2 and TRBJ2-4; maybe TRBD2 (6 bases). This CDR3 has 14 amino acids. Looked up from germline, CDR1 is SGHAT and CDR2 is FQNNGV. The V gene lost 4 bases and the J gene lost 6 bases, with 13 bases spanning the gap. DNA for the CDR3: TGTGCCAGCAGCTCCCGGACTATGAGAAACATTCAGTACTTC. Translated: CASSSRTMRNIQYF.

This clonotype turned up a few times. The rearrangement links TRBV29-1 to TRBJ2-7; maybe TRBD1 (6 bases). Germline values: CDR1 SQVTM, CDR2 ANQGSEA. Deletions cut 5 bases from V and 3 bases from J, with 11 bases between. This CDR3 has 12 amino acids. This CDR3 is CSVLLDSYEQYF. CDR3 sequence (DNA): TGCAGCGTTCTACTGGACAGCTACGAGCAGTACTTC.

The chain couples TRBV2 to TRBJ1-5; D is undetermined. CDR1 SNHLY and CDR2 FYNNEI come from the germline V gene. Trimming cost V 7 bases and J 7 bases, with 14 bases left between them. This CDR3 has 13 residues. CDR3 sequence reads: CASNREAGQPQHF. The CDR3 region has the DNA TGTGCCAGCAATAGGGAGGCCGGCCAGCCCCAGCATTTT. Using reference TRBV2 and TRBJ1-5 for the parts outside the CDR3, the full variable domain is EPEVTQTPSHQVTQMGQEVILRCVPISNHLYFYWYRQILGQKVEFLVSFYNNEISEKSEIFDDQFSVERPDGSNFTLKIRSTKLEDSAMYFCASNREAGQPQHFGDGTRLSIL.

In this sample, this clonotype turned up a few times. The J gene is TRBJ2-7, the V gene TRBV5-1; 15 nucleotides line up with TRBD2. The CDR3 length is 18 residues. Germline V gene data show CDR1 as SGHRS and CDR2 as YFSETQ. With 4 bases clipped from V and 6 bases from J, the junction kept 14 bases outside the gene matches. CDR3 sequence reads: CASSQNGLAGGKDGEQYF. The DNA for the CDR3 is TGCGCCAGCAGCCAAAACGGACTAGCGGGAGGGAAGGATGGCGAGCAGTACTTC.

This clonotype was observed a few times. The CDR3 protein is CASSLVWARHTGELFF. In nucleotides, the CDR3 is TGTGCCAGCAGCTTAGTATGGGCCCGACACACCGGGGAGCTGTTTTTT. The rearrangement links TRBV7-9 to TRBJ2-2; D is undetermined. Germline assignment: CDR1 SEHNR and CDR2 FQNEAQ (reference sequence). The CDR3 length is 16 residues. Deletions cut 1 base from V and 3 bases from J, with 12 bases between.

This clonotype has at least ten counts. This chain joins TRBV20-1 and TRBJ2-7; 10 bases align to TRBD2. The CDR3 spans 18 residues. Germline trimming cut 2 bases from V and 4 bases from J; bases unmatched to any gene: 17. Germline V CDR1 and CDR2: DFQATT, SNEGSKA (reference sequence). CDR3 nucleotide sequence: TGCAGTGCTAGAAGGGTCGGGCTAGCGGGAGTACTACGGTACGAGCAGTACTTC. Translating gives CSARRVGLAGVLRYEQYF.

This clonotype was seen only a few times. This chain uses TRBV28 with TRBJ2-7; D unclear. This CDR3 region has 13 residues. Germline loops: CDR1 MDHEN, CDR2 SYDVKM. V dropped 3 bases and J dropped 5 bases, with 11 bases sitting between them. The CDR3 sequence: CASSFPQTDEQYF. Here the CDR3 DNA reads TGTGCCAGCAGTTTCCCCCAGACTGACGAGCAGTACTTC. The full variable domain, its missing parts supplied by reference TRBV28 and TRBJ2-7, is DVKVTQSSRYLVKRTGEKVFLECVQDMDHENMFWYRQDPGLGLRLIYFSYDVKMKEKGDIPEGYSVSREKKERFSLILESASTNQTSMYLCASSFPQTDEQYFGPGTRLTVT.

This clonotype has ten or more counts. The chain links TRBV6-1 to TRBJ2-7; unclear D gene. The CDR3 length is 13 residues. Germline V gene lookup returns CDR1 MNHNS and CDR2 SASEGT. V was shortened by 1 base and J by 6 bases, with 10 bases between the two germline ends. The CDR3 loop reads CASSEVSVGEQYF. DNA of the CDR3: TGTGCCAGCAGTGAAGTCTCTGTGGGCGAGCAGTACTTC.

This clonotype was found many times. The rearrangement joins TRBV5-1 to TRBJ2-7; D is unclear. Trimming pared 4 bases from V and 4 bases from J, leaving 9 bases between. Germline-derived CDR1 and CDR2 are SGHRS and YFSETQ. CDR3 length equals 12 residues. CDR3 residues: CASSLNMYEQYF. The CDR3 nucleotides read TGCGCCAGCAGCCTCAACATGTACGAGCAGTACTTC.

In its sample, this clonotype was seen a few times. The chain has TRBV19 and TRBJ1-5; 8 bases are shared with TRBD1. After removal of 5 bases from V and 7 bases from J, the junction contained 4 bases not matched to a gene. CDR3 length equals 13 residues. The V gene's germline CDR1 is LNHDA and CDR2 SQIVND (reference sequence). This CDR3 is CASSGQGDQPQHF. The CDR3, as DNA: TGTGCCAGTAGTGGACAGGGAGACCAGCCCCAGCATTTT.

This clonotype was detected many times. The chain couples TRBV29-1 to TRBJ2-6; D is perhaps TRBD1 (6 bases). This CDR3 has 17 amino acids. Germline V gene lookup returns CDR1 SQVTM and CDR2 ANQGSEA. Trimming took off 4 bases at V and 2 bases at J, with 18 bases between the two ends. This chain's CDR3 is CSVVDSWGQTGANVLTF. CDR3 in DNA: TGCAGCGTTGTGGACTCTTGGGGGCAAACTGGGGCCAACGTCCTGACTTTC. The whole variable domain, filled in from reference TRBV29-1 and TRBJ2-6, reads SAVISQKPSRDICQRGTSLTIQCQVDSQVTMMFWYRQQPGQSLTLIATANQGSEATYESGFVIDKFPISRPNLTFSTLTVSNMSPEDSSIYLCSVVDSWGQTGANVLTFGAGSRLTVL.